Given below is one T cell receptor beta chain in context. As yet, its antigen is unknown. This entry comes from a study of shared clonotypes between healthy human individuals. Turning to the study itself: With ages of 18 to 49, the donors were two women and a few men.

Generated by immunoSEQ multiplex PCR, the TCRdb table keeps only in-frame clones and is missing some. The sample includes more than 150,000 clones, approximately 70% of them seen just once. Per germline, CDR1 WNHNN and CDR2 SYGVQD (reference sequence). The J segment lost 1 base and the V segment lost 6 bases, leaving 4 bases of the junction unmatched. The CDR3 has 15 residues. General study findings and limits: Having only a few donors restricted how much genetic and exposure-history diversity was captured.

The TCR comes from a man aged 25 to 40 in good health. The J gene is TRBJ2-3, the V gene TRBV10-1, with 10 positions matching TRBD2. Sequencing was carried out using memory CD4+ T cells sorted from blood. The subset here: CD45RA-negative fraction. The CDR3 region has the DNA TGCGCCAGCAGGCCAGCGGGAGGGGGCACAGATACGCAGTATTTT. It codes for CASRPAGGGTDTQYF.